The clone carrying this TCR beta chain came up a few times. TCRdb re-called the RT-PCR reads with MiXCR, one entry per CDR3 protein. The sample holds some 500,000 distinct CDR3 sequences, about 25% seen once. The sample is drawn from a study of response to subunit inactivated influenza vaccine. The CDR3 loop spans 14 amino acids. V was clipped by 3 bases and J by 6 bases, with 15 bases between them. CDR1 is SEHNR and CDR2 is FQNEAQ in the germline V gene (reference sequence). This sequence joins TRBV7-9 and TRBJ2-7; D remains unclear. The sample was CD4+ T cells sorted from PBMCs, taken roughly 5 days after vaccination. The sequence derives from a man aged 50-60 years who received an inactivated influenza vaccine. CDR3 sequence (DNA): TGTGCCAGCAGCTTCGACGGCCCCCCGGGCGAGCAGTACTTC. Translation gives CASSFDGPPGEQYF.